The 13 T cell receptor beta chains in this list originate from one sample, sequenced in a study of blood T cell repertoires in COVID-19. Clones were sequenced by immunoSEQ multiplex PCR, and TCRdb holds only the in-frame ones, with some missing. The sample has tens of thousands of clones; about 90% are singletons. The sequencing input was peripheral blood. These receptors came from a human donor in a cohort sampled during active COVID-19.

This chain connects TRBV28 to TRBJ1-5; D is unclear. Trimming stripped 3 bases from V and 1 base from J, with 13 bases between. CDR1 MDHEN and CDR2 SYDVKM come from the germline V gene. CDR3 length equals 16 residues. CDR3 bases: TGTGCCAGCAGTTTCTGGCGGAGGAGGAGCAATCAGCCCCAGCATTTT. It translates to CASSFWRRRSNQPQHF. The variable domain in full, with the rest retrieved from reference TRBV28 and TRBJ1-5, is DVKVTQSSRYLVKRTGEKVFLECVQDMDHENMFWYRQDPGLGLRLIYFSYDVKMKEKGDIPEGYSVSREKKERFSLILESASTNQTSMYLCASSFWRRRSNQPQHFGDGTRLSIL.

J is TRBJ2-4 and V is TRBV6-5; tentatively, D is TRBD2 (6 bases). The CDR3 is 14 amino acids. With 7 bases removed from V and 6 bases from J, the gap between germline ends came to 16 bases. Germline V lookup: CDR1 MNHEY, CDR2 SVGAGI. The CDR3 protein is CASNLDGGLNIQYF. DNA for the CDR3: TGTGCCAGCAACCTGGACGGGGGTTTAAACATTCAGTACTTC.

V and J are TRBV9 and TRBJ2-1; 8 bases line up with TRBD2. After removal of 2 bases from V and 12 bases from J, the junction contained 16 bases not matched to a gene. The CDR3 spans 16 residues. The germline gives CDR1 SGDLS, CDR2 YYNGEE. CDR3 nucleotide sequence: TGTGCCAGCAGCGTGGGGGTAGCGGGGAGCTCAATGAGGCAGTTCTTC. Translated: CASSVGVAGSSMRQFF.

This rearrangement joins TRBV10-3 to TRBJ1-6, with D perhaps TRBD1 (6 bases). V was cut by 11 bases and J by 6 bases, with 17 bases left in between. Germline V gives CDR1 ENHRY, CDR2 SYGVKD. This CDR3 spans 14 amino acids. CDR3 DNA sequence: TGTGCCGCGAGGGGGGGGGATGGTAATTCACCCCTCCACTTT. This sequence encodes CAARGGDGNSPLHF.

The V and J genes are TRBV9 and TRBJ2-7; 9 nucleotides align to TRBD1. Germline CDR1 and CDR2: SGDLS and YYNGEE. CDR3 size: 14 residues. V gave up 3 bases and J gave up 3 bases; unmatched junction bases: 4. The CDR3 region has the DNA TGTGCCAGCAGCGGCCGGGACAGGGACTACGAGCAGTACTTC. It yields the protein CASSGRDRDYEQYF.

The genes are TRBV20-1 and TRBJ2-3; D call uncertain. The CDR3 spans 10 residues. The V and J ends lost 7 bases and 4 bases respectively, with 6 bases between them. Per the germline V gene, CDR1 is DFQATT and CDR2 is SNEGSKA (reference sequence). The CDR3 sequence is CSVIPDTQYF. The CDR3 coding sequence is TGCAGTGTAATTCCAGATACGCAGTATTTT.

This clone was counted a few times. This chain joins TRBV3-1 (or the pseudogene TRBV3-2) and TRBJ1-5, with D unclear. CDR3 length equals 14 residues. Germline CDR1 is LGHDT and CDR2 is YNNKEL (reference sequence). V was clipped by 1 base and J by 0 bases, with 4 bases between them. The CDR3 coding sequence is TGTGCCAGCAGCCAAGCGGGTAGCAATCAGCCCCAGCATTTT. Translated: CASSQAGSNQPQHF.

This clone was found a few times. J is TRBJ1-1 and V is TRBV20-1; D call uncertain. CDR1 and CDR2 from the germline V gene are DFQATT and SNEGSKA (reference sequence). Trimming took 7 bases from V and 4 from J, leaving 10 bases between them. The CDR3 is made up of 11 amino acids. CDR3 residues: CSVGRGTEAFF. CDR3 nucleotide sequence: TGCAGTGTAGGTCGGGGCACTGAAGCTTTCTTT.

This rearrangement joins TRBV5-5 to TRBJ2-2; possible D gene TRBD1, 6 bases. Germline loops: CDR1 SGHKS, CDR2 YYEKEE (reference sequence). The CDR3 consists of 15 residues. V was cut by 4 bases and J by 3 bases, with 13 bases left in between. The CDR3 bases are TGTGCCAGCAGCGCCCGGGACACGTACACCGGGGAGCTGTTTTTT. Protein product: CASSARDTYTGELFF.

This chain links TRBV5-6 with TRBJ2-2, with a possible D match to TRBD1 (6 bases). V was clipped by 4 bases and J by 1 base, with 8 bases between them. The germline V gene encodes CDR1 SGHDT and CDR2 YYEEEE. The CDR3 spans 14 residues. In DNA form, the CDR3 reads TGTGCCAGCAGCCGGGGACAGAACACCGGGGAGCTGTTTTTT. Protein sequence: CASSRGQNTGELFF.

V and J are TRBV7-2 and TRBJ1-6; D is unresolved. Trimming removed 4 bases at V and 4 bases at J, with 2 bases between. The CDR3 totals 12 residues. Germline V lookup: CDR1 SGHTA, CDR2 FQGNSA. CDR3 sequence (DNA): TGTGCCAGCAGCTCATATAATTCACCCCTCCACTTT. It encodes CASSSYNSPLHF.

This chain uses TRBV21-1 with TRBJ1-2; the D segment call TRBD1 is taken from the table without a DNA check. TRBV21-1 is noted as a pseudogene. This CDR3 has 18 amino acids. CDR3 amino acids: CASSEAPGQGDFLCGYTF. The CDR3 DNA sequence: TGTGCCAGCAGCGAAGCCCCGGGACAGGGGGATTTTCTCTGTGGCTACACCTTC.

The J gene is TRBJ2-1, the V gene TRBV11-2; no definite D call. V lost 1 base, J lost 8 bases, and 18 bases lay in between. The CDR3 length is 16 residues. The germline V gene encodes CDR1 SGHAT and CDR2 FQNNGV. The CDR3 bases are TGTGCCAGCAGCTTAGGTCCTTCACCCCAACAGTATGAGCAGTTCTTC. Its translation: CASSLGPSPQQYEQFF.